The 29 T cell receptor beta chains reported below all come from one sample, sequenced in a study of radiotherapy plus CTLA-4 blockade in lung cancer. Repertoires were generated with immunoSEQ multiplex PCR, while TCRdb's copy carries only in-frame clones and drops some. The sample shows some 60,000 clones, 70% to 80% of them seen only once. The material sequenced was peripheral blood, taken from a patient treated with radiotherapy plus ipilimumab. The receptors derive from a human donor with non-small cell lung cancer who had a partial response to radiotherapy plus ipilimumab.

This sequence joins TRBV28 and TRBJ2-4; tentative D call: TRBD1 (5 bases). CDR3 length: 11 amino acids. V was cut by 7 bases and J by 6 bases, with 7 bases left in between. Germline V gives CDR1 MDHEN, CDR2 SYDVKM. CDR3 nucleotide sequence: TGTGCCAGCACCGACAGAAACATTCAGTACTTC. Protein product: CASTDRNIQYF.

This chain links TRBV14 with TRBJ2-5, with D unresolved. The CDR3 is made up of 13 amino acids. Germline-derived CDR1 and CDR2 are SGHDN and FVKESK. Trimming took 1 base from V and 10 from J, leaving 13 bases between them. The CDR3 bases are TGTGCCAGCAGCCAAGGAGTGGTACACAGCCAGTACTTC. This gives the protein CASSQGVVHSQYF.

The chain recombines TRBV19 with TRBJ2-5; tentatively, D is TRBD1 (6 bases). Germline V lookup: CDR1 LNHDA, CDR2 SQIVND (reference sequence). Trimming shortened V by 6 bases and J by 3 bases, and 17 bases separated the two germline ends. The CDR3 sequence is 15 residues long. The DNA of the CDR3 is TGTGCCAGTAGCGCACATCTCGGGACAAAAGAGACCCAGTACTTC. Amino acid sequence: CASSAHLGTKETQYF. The full variable domain, completed using reference TRBV19 and TRBJ2-5, is DGGITQSPKYLFRKEGQNVTLSCEQNLNHDAMYWYRQDPGQGLRLIYYSQIVNDFQKGDIAEGYSVSREKKESFPLTVTSAQKNPTAFYLCASSAHLGTKETQYFGPGTRLLVL.

This sequence joins TRBV25-1 and TRBJ1-6; D might be TRBD1 (6 bases). Germline CDR1 and CDR2: MGHDK and SYGVNS. This CDR3 spans 14 amino acids. The ends were cut back, 6 bases at V and 10 bases at J, with 16 bases in the middle. The CDR3: CASRRAGDLSPLHF. CDR3 nucleotides: TGTGCCAGCAGGCGGGCAGGGGATCTATCACCCCTCCACTTT.

This chain joins TRBV19 and TRBJ2-6; maybe TRBD2 (6 bases). Trimming took 3 bases from V and 0 from J, leaving 12 bases between them. The CDR3 spans 17 residues. Germline-derived CDR1 and CDR2 are LNHDA and SQIVND (reference sequence). CDR3 sequence: CASSIRPGSSGANVLTF. DNA for the CDR3: TGTGCCAGTAGTATTCGTCCCGGGAGCTCTGGGGCCAACGTCCTGACTTTC.

By its share, this clone is medium-sized. This rearrangement joins TRBV28 to TRBJ2-7; a weak D match, TRBD1 (6 bases). Trimming pared 4 bases from V and 3 bases from J, leaving 10 bases between. The CDR3 has 13 amino acids. The germline CDR1 and CDR2 sequences are MDHEN and SYDVKM. The CDR3 sequence: CASSWTADYEQYF. DNA for the CDR3: TGTGCCAGCAGTTGGACAGCCGACTACGAGCAGTACTTC.

This chain uses TRBV9 with TRBJ1-6, with D possibly being TRBD1 (5 bases). The CDR3 is 17 residues long. V was pared by 0 bases and J by 0 bases, with 10 bases between. In germline, CDR1 is SGDLS, CDR2 YYNGEE. CDR3 nucleotide sequence: TGTGCCAGCAGCGTAGATCAGGGTAGCTCCTATAATTCACCCCTCCACTTT. It is translated as CASSVDQGSSYNSPLHF.

V gene TRBV6-5 combines with J gene TRBJ2-7, with 8 bases matching TRBD1. J gave up 4 bases and V 4 bases, and 9 bases lay outside the gene matches. There are 15 residues in the CDR3. Germline V gene data show CDR1 as MNHEY and CDR2 as SVGAGI. The CDR3, as DNA: TGTGCCAGCAGTTCCCCCGGGACAGGTGATTACGAGCAGTACTTC. This translates into CASSSPGTGDYEQYF.

The chain uses TRBV28 and TRBJ2-1, with 9 bases fitting TRBD2. CDR3 length: 15 amino acids. The germline gives CDR1 MDHEN, CDR2 SYDVKM. V lost 10 bases and J lost 1; bases outside the gene matches: 8. As DNA, the CDR3 is TGTGCCATCATGCTAGCGGGGCAATCCTACAATGAGCAGTTCTTC. Its protein product is CAIMLAGQSYNEQFF.

V usage is TRBV6-6 and J usage is TRBJ2-7, with 10 bases aligning to TRBD1. CDR3 length equals 15 residues. Germline trimming cut 6 bases from V and 2 bases from J; bases unmatched to any gene: 7. In germline, CDR1 is MNHNY, CDR2 SVGAGI (reference sequence). This CDR3 reads CASRSGQGFPYEQYF. The CDR3 DNA is TGTGCCAGCAGGTCGGGACAGGGGTTCCCCTACGAGCAGTACTTC.

This sequence joins TRBV5-1 and TRBJ2-7; 8 nucleotides agree with TRBD1. V was clipped by 4 bases and J by 2 bases; unmatched bases: 5. This CDR3 comprises 14 residues. The germline gives CDR1 SGHRS, CDR2 YFSETQ. CDR3 loop: CASSPGQDTYEQYF. DNA for the CDR3: TGCGCCAGCAGCCCGGGACAGGACACCTACGAGCAGTACTTC.

V usage is TRBV9 and J usage is TRBJ2-6; D tentatively reads TRBD1 or TRBD2 (5 bases each). CDR3 length equals 18 residues. Trimming left V 4 bases short and J 0 bases short, with 17 bases between. Looked up from germline, CDR1 is SGDLS and CDR2 is YYNGEE. The CDR3 loop reads CASSLGETTISGANVLTF. In DNA form, the CDR3 reads TGTGCCAGCAGCCTAGGGGAAACGACTATCTCTGGGGCCAACGTCCTGACTTTC.

V usage is TRBV6-5 and J usage is TRBJ1-3; the D is unclear. Per germline, CDR1 MNHEY and CDR2 SVGAGI. Trimming removed 6 bases at V and 0 bases at J, with 12 bases between. The CDR3 is made up of 15 amino acids. CDR3 protein: CASSPTTVSGNTIYF. The CDR3 bases are TGTGCCAGCAGCCCCACCACGGTCTCTGGAAACACCATATATTTT.

The CDR3 sequence is CASQGGTGGSGQYF. The CDR3 DNA sequence: TGTGCCAGCCAGGGAGGGACAGGGGGCTCCGGGCAGTACTTC. The chain couples TRBV6-6 to TRBJ2-7; TRBD1 matches at 12 bases. Germline CDR1 reads MNHNY; CDR2 reads SVGAGI (reference sequence). J lost 9 bases, V lost 8 bases, and 11 bases had no gene match. The CDR3 runs 14 residues.

This rearrangement joins TRBV5-4 to TRBJ2-1, with 9 bases lining up with TRBD1. Trimming cost V 3 bases and J 2 bases; bases outside gene matches: 6. There are 16 residues in the CDR3. The germline gives CDR1 SGHNT, CDR2 YYREEE (reference sequence). Here the CDR3 reads CASSSGTGRTYNEQFF. DNA for the CDR3: TGTGCCAGCAGCTCCGGGACAGGGCGGACCTACAATGAGCAGTTCTTC.

The chain recombines TRBV6-5 with TRBJ2-7; tentative D call: TRBD2 (5 bases). Trimming removed 5 bases at V and 7 bases at J, with 12 bases between. CDR3 length: 12 amino acids. Per the germline V gene, CDR1 is MNHEY and CDR2 is SVGAGI. CDR3 sequence reads: CASSPLSGEQYF. CDR3 nucleotide sequence: TGTGCCAGCAGTCCTCTTTCGGGGGAGCAGTACTTC.

The chain has TRBV7-3 and TRBJ2-1, with TRBD2 as a possible D gene (5 bases). The CDR3 is 12 amino acids. With 0 bases removed from V and 8 bases from J, the gap between germline ends came to 5 bases. Looked up from germline, CDR1 is SGHTA and CDR2 is FQGTGA. This chain's CDR3 is CASSLTGDEQFF. CDR3 coding DNA: TGTGCCAGCAGCTTAACCGGGGATGAGCAGTTCTTC.

This clone has a single count. V usage is TRBV2 and J usage is TRBJ2-5; 13 bases match TRBD2. V dropped 5 bases and J dropped 6; count of bases not matched to a gene: 3. Germline lookup yields CDR1 SNHLY and CDR2 FYNNEI. The CDR3 has 14 residues. The DNA for the CDR3 is TGTGCCAGCAGTACTAGCGGGGGGGAGAAGACCCAGTACTTC. Protein: CASSTSGGEKTQYF.

This clone has a handful of counts. The rearrangement uses TRBV11-2 and TRBJ2-3, with D possibly TRBD2 on 5 matching bases. This CDR3 is built from 13 residues. The germline V gene has CDR1 SGHAT and CDR2 FQNNGV. Trimming cost V 4 bases and J 0 bases, with 5 bases left between them. In nucleotides, the CDR3 is TGTGCCAGCAGCTCGGGGAGCACAGATACGCAGTATTTT. This codes for CASSSGSTDTQYF.

On this clone: The conserved phenylalanine or tryptophan normally closing the CDR3 is absent here, so this likely arose from a read error. It is unclear where the CDR3 begins or ends on the DNA, so no DNA is shown, and the CDR3 is as TCRdb lists it. The chain employs TRBV5-5 and TRBJ1-4; TRBD1, the D gene given by the table, was not confirmed from the DNA. Germline CDR1 is SGHKS and CDR2 is YYEKEE (reference sequence). The CDR3 adds up to 9 amino acids, both ends counted. CDR3 sequence reads: CVKRGQGRI.

Only one count was recorded for this clone. The V call is TRBV27, the J call TRBJ2-4; perhaps TRBD1 as D (6 bases). CDR1 is MNHEY and CDR2 is SMNVEV in the germline V gene (reference sequence). The CDR3 has 13 amino acids. V dropped 6 bases and J dropped 6 bases, with 12 bases sitting between them. In nucleotides, the CDR3 is TGTGCCAGCAGCTTCACAGGGACAAACATTCAGTACTTC. Translating it yields CASSFTGTNIQYF.

V gene TRBV18 combines with J gene TRBJ2-3; 8 bases are a match to TRBD1. CDR3 size: 16 residues. Germline V gene lookup returns CDR1 KGHSH and CDR2 LQKENI. V was clipped by 5 bases and J by 0 bases; unmatched bases: 7. The CDR3, as DNA: TGTGCCAGCTCAGCCAAGACAGGGGTCAGCACAGATACGCAGTATTTT. It yields the protein CASSAKTGVSTDTQYF.

The chain links TRBV30 to TRBJ1-5, with TRBD1 matching 7 bases. Germline loops: CDR1 GTSNPN, CDR2 SVGIG (reference sequence). The CDR3 spans 16 residues. With 2 bases clipped from V and 2 bases from J, the junction kept 9 bases outside the gene matches. CDR3 sequence reads: CAWSIPLGQRNQPQHF. The CDR3 DNA is TGTGCCTGGAGTATCCCTCTGGGACAGCGCAATCAGCCCCAGCATTTT.

The gene calls are TRBV7-9 and TRBJ2-1; 9 nucleotides line up with TRBD2. V lost 5 bases and J lost 2; bases outside the gene matches: 10. Germline V gene lookup returns CDR1 SEHNR and CDR2 FQNEAQ (reference sequence). The CDR3 contains 17 residues. The CDR3 spells CASSPLGSGGTYNEQFF. The DNA for the CDR3 is TGTGCCAGCAGCCCTCTAGGGAGCGGGGGGACCTACAATGAGCAGTTCTTC.

The genes are TRBV6-5 and TRBJ1-4; 9 bases line up with TRBD1. CDR3 length: 16 residues. CDR1 is MNHEY and CDR2 is SVGAGI in the germline V gene. J lost 6 bases, V lost 4 bases, and 9 bases had no gene match. Here the CDR3 DNA reads TGTGCCAGCAGTTCTCAAGGGGGACAGGGTTATGAAAAACTGTTTTTT. Translation: CASSSQGGQGYEKLFF.

The chain recombines TRBV7-6 with TRBJ2-1; the match to TRBD2 covers 10 bases. Trimming took 2 bases from V and 3 from J; bases not matched to a gene: 4. The CDR3 runs to 16 residues. Germline CDR1 is SGHVS and CDR2 is FNYEAQ. The CDR3, as DNA: TGTGCCAGCAGCTTAAAGGTAGCGGGGGGCTACAATGAGCAGTTCTTC. Protein product: CASSLKVAGGYNEQFF.

The table lists this clone with a count of one. This chain joins TRBV2 and TRBJ2-7; 8 bases are shared with TRBD1. CDR1 and CDR2 from the germline V gene are SNHLY and FYNNEI. The CDR3 consists of 12 residues. V was clipped by 10 bases and J by 4 bases; unmatched bases: 6. The CDR3 DNA follows: TGTGCCACACAGGGGGACGGTTACGAGCAGTACTTC. Amino acid sequence: CATQGDGYEQYF.

This clone has just a few counts. This chain uses TRBV29-1 with TRBJ2-1; TRBD1 matches 9 bases. Trimming removed 5 bases from V and 6 bases from J; junction bases left unmatched: 2. This CDR3 is built from 12 residues. Germline loops: CDR1 SQVTM, CDR2 ANQGSEA. CDR3 amino acids: CSVPTGGNEQFF. The CDR3 nucleotides are TGCAGCGTTCCGACAGGGGGCAATGAGCAGTTCTTC.

The chain uses TRBV4-3 and TRBJ1-6; D is unclear. Looked up from germline, CDR1 is LGHNA and CDR2 is YSLEER. V lost 1 base and J 0 bases, leaving 10 bases between the germline ends. The CDR3 totals 17 residues. The CDR3, as DNA: TGCGCCAGCAGCCAAGGAGGTCCTAGCTCCTATAATTCACCCCTCCACTTT. Protein product: CASSQGGPSSYNSPLHF.